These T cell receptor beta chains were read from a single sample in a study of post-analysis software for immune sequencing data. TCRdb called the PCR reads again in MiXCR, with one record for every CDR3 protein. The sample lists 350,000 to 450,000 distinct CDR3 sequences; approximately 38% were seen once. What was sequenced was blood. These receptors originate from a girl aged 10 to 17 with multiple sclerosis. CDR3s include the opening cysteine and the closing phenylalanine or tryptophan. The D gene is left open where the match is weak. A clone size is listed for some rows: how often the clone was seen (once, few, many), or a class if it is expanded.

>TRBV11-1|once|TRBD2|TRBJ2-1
TGTGCCAGCAGACCACTTCTAGCGGGAAGTTTGAATGAGCAGTTCTTC
CASRPLLAGSLNEQFF
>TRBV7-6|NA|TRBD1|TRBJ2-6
TGTGCCAGCAGCCGTAAGGGGGCATTTCGCGGGGCCAACGTCCTGACTTTC
CASSRKGAFRGANVLTF
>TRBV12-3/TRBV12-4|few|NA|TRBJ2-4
TGTGCCAGCACGACTAGCCAGGGGATTCAGTACTTC
CASTTSQGIQYF
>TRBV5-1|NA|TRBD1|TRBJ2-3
TGCGCCAGCAGCTTGAACAGGGGAGAGGCAGATACGCAGTATTTT
CASSLNRGEADTQYF
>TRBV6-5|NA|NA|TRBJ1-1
TGTGCCAGCACAGGGCCCTCTGAAGCTTTCTTT
CASTGPSEAFF
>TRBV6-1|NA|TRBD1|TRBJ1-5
TGTGCCAGCAGGCCTATTGACAGGGTCGCTCAGCCCCAGCATTTT
CASRPIDRVAQPQHF
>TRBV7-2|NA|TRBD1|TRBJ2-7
TGTGCCAGCAGCGCGGACAGGGGCCATTGGGAGCAGTACTTC
CASSADRGHWEQYF
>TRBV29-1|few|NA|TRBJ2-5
TGCAGCGTTGAGGCCGGGGGAGAGACCCAGTACTTC
CSVEAGGETQYF
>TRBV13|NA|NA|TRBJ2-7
TGTGCCAGCAGCCGAACGCGGGACAACCGAAACGAGCAGTACTTC
CASSRTRDNRNEQYF
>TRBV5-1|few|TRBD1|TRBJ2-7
TGCGCCAGCAGCTGGGGGACAGACCTCCGGACCCCCTACGAGCAGTACTTC
CASSWGTDLRTPYEQYF
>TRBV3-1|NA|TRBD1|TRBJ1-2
TGTGCCAGCAGCCAAGGGCGACAGGGGTCGGGCTACACCTTC
CASSQGRQGSGYTF
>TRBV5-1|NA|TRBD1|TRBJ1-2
TGCGCCAGCAGCTTGGCTCCCGACAGGGACGATGGCTACACCTTC
CASSLAPDRDDGYTF
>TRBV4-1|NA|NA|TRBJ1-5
TGCGCCAGCAAAGTTGATGCGTCCAGGGGTAGCAATCAGCCCCAGCATTTT
CASKVDASRGSNQPQHF
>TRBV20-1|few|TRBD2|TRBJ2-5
TGCAGTGCTCTTGCGGGGGGCTCGTACCAAGAGACCCAGTACTTC
CSALAGGSYQETQYF
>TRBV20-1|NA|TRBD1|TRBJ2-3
TGCAGTGCTAGAGATGGGGGGACAGGGACAGATACGCAGTATTTT
CSARDGGTGTDTQYF
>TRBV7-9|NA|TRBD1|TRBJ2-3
TGTGCCAGCAGCCCCCCCGGGACAGGGGAGGGAGATACGCAGTATTTT
CASSPPGTGEGDTQYF
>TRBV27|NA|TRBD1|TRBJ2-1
TGTGCCAGCAGTTCTTGGACAGGGGCGAATGAGCAGTTCTTC
CASSSWTGANEQFF
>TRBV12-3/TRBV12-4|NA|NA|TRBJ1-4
TGTGCCAGCAGTGCGGGGGCAACTAATGAAAAACTGTTTTTT
CASSAGATNEKLFF
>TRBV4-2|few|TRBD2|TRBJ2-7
TGTGCCAGCAGCCAAGATACAGCGGGGGGGCCGAGGTCCTACGAGCAGTACTTC
CASSQDTAGGPRSYEQYF
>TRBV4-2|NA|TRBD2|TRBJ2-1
TGTGCCAGCAGCCAAGATCATTCGGTGGGGACTACCCACAATGAGCAGTTCTTC
CASSQDHSVGTTHNEQFF
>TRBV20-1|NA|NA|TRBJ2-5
TGCAGTGCTAGAGTAGGTGGCTTAGAAGAGACCCAGTACTTC
CSARVGGLEETQYF
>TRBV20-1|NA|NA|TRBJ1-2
TGCAGTGCTAGAGTGACAGGAAATGGATACTATGGCTACACCTTC
CSARVTGNGYYGYTF
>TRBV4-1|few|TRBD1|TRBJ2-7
TGCGCCAGCAGCCAAAGCCGGGACAGCGCCTACGAGCAGTACTTC
CASSQSRDSAYEQYF
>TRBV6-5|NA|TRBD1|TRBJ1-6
TGTGCCAGCAAGGGACAGGCGAATTCACCCCCCCACTTT
CASKGQANSPPHF
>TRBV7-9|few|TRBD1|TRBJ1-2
TGTGCCAGCAGCCAGACCGGACAGGGAGCTAACTATGGCTACACCTTC
CASSQTGQGANYGYTF
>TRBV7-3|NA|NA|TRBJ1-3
TGTGCCAGCAGTACACACTCTGGAAACACCATATATTTT
CASSTHSGNTIYF